Presented here are 22 T cell receptor beta chains from one specimen sequenced in a study of OX40 agonist ivuxolimab in advanced cancers. Sequenced by immunoSEQ multiplex PCR; TCRdb stores in-frame clones only, minus some. Seen here are 44,000 or so clones, 80% observed once, and the top ten hold roughly 6.8%. The source was CD4+ or CD8+ T cells sorted from blood, collected in a trial of the OX40 agonist ivuxolimab. Receptors were obtained from an adult with an advanced solid tumor such as melanoma, head and neck, liver or kidney cancer.

This clone has just a few counts. The chain couples TRBV7-7 to TRBJ2-2, with D tentatively TRBD1 (6 bases). Trimming took 4 bases from V and 3 from J, leaving 18 bases between them. CDR3 length equals 17 residues. Germline-derived CDR1 and CDR2 are SSHAT and FNYEAQ (reference sequence). The CDR3 protein is CASSSTRTRTDTGELFF. CDR3 DNA: TGTGCCAGCAGCTCGACTCGGACACGGACAGACACCGGGGAGCTGTTTTTT.

The J gene is TRBJ2-1, the V gene TRBV18; D perhaps matches TRBD1 (5 bases). The CDR3 has 12 residues. The V and J ends lost 4 bases and 6 bases respectively, with 7 bases between them. In germline, CDR1 is KGHSH, CDR2 LQKENI. This chain's CDR3 is CASSQRGNEQFF. Here the CDR3 DNA reads TGTGCCAGCTCACAAAGGGGCAATGAGCAGTTCTTC.

This chain joins TRBV10-3 and TRBJ2-1, with 11 bases fitting TRBD2. The CDR3 covers 17 residues. In germline, CDR1 is ENHRY, CDR2 SYGVKD. The V gene end was trimmed by 3 bases and the J gene end by 5 bases; junction bases not matched to a gene: 9. The CDR3, as DNA: TGTGCCATCAGTGATGGGACTAGCGGTAGGTTTAACAATGAGCAGTTCTTC. It encodes CAISDGTSGRFNNEQFF.

V gene TRBV7-2 combines with J gene TRBJ2-1; 11 bases map to TRBD2. Trimming took 4 bases from V and 6 from J; bases not matched to a gene: 8. The CDR3 totals 16 residues. Germline V gene data show CDR1 as SGHTA and CDR2 as FQGNSA. The CDR3 protein is CASSSLSGRAVNEQFF. CDR3 nucleotides: TGTGCCAGCAGCTCCCTTAGCGGGAGGGCCGTCAATGAGCAGTTCTTC.

This clone has just one count. The rearrangement links TRBV11-1 to TRBJ2-1; TRBD2 might be the D (5 bases). V lost 5 bases and J 7 bases, leaving 21 bases between the germline ends. Germline CDR1 is SGHAT and CDR2 is FQDESV (reference sequence). The CDR3 extends over 16 amino acids. The DNA for the CDR3 is TGTGCCAGCAGCCACGCCTACTATCTGAGGAGGAATGAGCAGTTCTTC. Protein: CASSHAYYLRRNEQFF.

The chain links TRBV5-5 to TRBJ2-7, with 9 positions matching TRBD2. The CDR3 sequence is 15 residues long. The trim removed 4 bases at V and 2 bases at J, leaving 7 bases unmatched. Germline V gene lookup returns CDR1 SGHKS and CDR2 YYEKEE (reference sequence). The chain's CDR3 is CASSQGLALPYEQYF. CDR3 DNA: TGTGCCAGCAGCCAGGGACTAGCTTTACCCTACGAGCAGTACTTC.

This clone was recorded a few times. The chain employs TRBV11-2 and TRBJ2-7, with D unresolved. CDR3 length equals 11 residues. The germline V gene has CDR1 SGHAT and CDR2 FQNNGV. The V end lost 5 bases, the J end lost 4 bases, and 6 bases lay between the germline ends. The CDR3 sequence: CASSPGYEQYF. In nucleotides, the CDR3 is TGTGCCAGCAGCCCAGGTTACGAGCAGTACTTC.

This clone turned up a few times. The V call is TRBV5-1, the J call TRBJ2-5, with a tentative D call TRBD1 (5 bases). Trimming stripped 4 bases from V and 2 bases from J, with 18 bases between. Germline values: CDR1 SGHRS, CDR2 YFSETQ. The CDR3 has 16 residues. The CDR3 DNA reads TGCGCCAGCAGCCGAACCCCCGACAGCTTACAAGAGACCCAGTACTTC. It specifies CASSRTPDSLQETQYF.

The rearrangement links TRBV30 to TRBJ2-1; 8 bases are shared with TRBD1. The CDR3 spans 15 residues. Germline assignment: CDR1 GTSNPN and CDR2 SVGIG (reference sequence). The ends lost 0 bases at V and 6 bases at J; junction bases unmatched: 7. The CDR3: CAWSVSGQGTNEQFF. CDR3 in DNA: TGTGCCTGGAGTGTATCCGGACAGGGTACCAATGAGCAGTTCTTC.

V is TRBV21-1 and J is TRBJ2-1; the D call TRBD2 from the table was never checked on the DNA. TRBV21-1 is annotated as a pseudogene. This CDR3 has 16 amino acids. Written as DNA, the CDR3 is TGTGCCAGCAGCCTAAAACCGGGACTAGTCCAGGGTGAGCAGTTCTTC. Protein product: CASSLKPGLVQGEQFF.

The V gene is TRBV19, the J gene TRBJ1-2; a possible D gene is TRBD1 (6 bases). There are 14 residues in the CDR3. Germline CDR1 reads LNHDA; CDR2 reads SQIVND (reference sequence). V dropped 3 bases and J dropped 3 bases, with 11 bases sitting between them. Here the CDR3 reads CASSINRVDYGYTF. Here the CDR3 DNA reads TGTGCCAGTAGTATCAACAGGGTCGACTATGGCTACACCTTC.

This chain links TRBV7-9 with TRBJ2-1; D call uncertain. CDR3 length equals 15 residues. The germline gives CDR1 SEHNR, CDR2 FQNEAQ (reference sequence). V shed 11 bases and J shed 7 bases, with 24 bases lying between them. DNA for the CDR3: TGTGCCGCGGAAAAAATAGATCCCGGAGTGAATGAGCAGTTCTTC. Amino acids: CAAEKIDPGVNEQFF.

The chain combines TRBV5-6 with TRBJ1-5; TRBD1 aligns across 10 bases. The CDR3 consists of 14 residues. CDR1 and CDR2 from the germline V gene are SGHDT and YYEEEE. Germline trimming cut 2 bases from V and 5 bases from J; bases unmatched to any gene: 1. CDR3 region: CASSFGQGDQPQHF. The CDR3 DNA reads TGTGCCAGCAGCTTCGGACAGGGGGATCAGCCCCAGCATTTT.

The V gene is TRBV6-5, the J gene TRBJ2-5, with D uncertain. CDR1 and CDR2 from the germline V gene are MNHEY and SVGAGI. Trimming took off 0 bases at V and 4 bases at J, with 6 bases between the two ends. The CDR3 is 13 amino acids. CDR3: CASSYSPSETQYF. The CDR3 bases are TGTGCCAGCAGTTACTCTCCCTCAGAGACCCAGTACTTC.

The chain employs TRBV9 and TRBJ2-1, with 8 bases matching TRBD2. The CDR3 contains 15 residues. V gave up 3 bases and J gave up 4 bases; unmatched junction bases: 6. The germline V gene has CDR1 SGDLS and CDR2 YYNGEE. The CDR3 spells CASSERLASYNEQFF. CDR3 DNA sequence: TGTGCCAGCAGCGAAAGACTAGCGTCATACAATGAGCAGTTCTTC. The entire variable domain, with the rest obtained from reference TRBV9 and TRBJ2-1, is as follows: DSGVTQTPKHLITATGQRVTLRCSPRSGDLSVYWYQQSLDQGLQFLIQYYNGEERAKGNILERFSAQQFPDLHSELNLSSLELGDSALYFCASSERLASYNEQFFGPGTRLTVL.

This clone came up once. The rearrangement links TRBV28 to TRBJ2-7, with TRBD2 identical over 13 bases. CDR1 and CDR2 (germline): MDHEN, SYDVKM. J gave up 1 base and V 5 bases, and 8 bases lay outside the gene matches. The CDR3 extends over 17 amino acids. As DNA, the CDR3 is TGTGCCAGCAGTCCCGGGACTAGCGGGGTCTTATCCTACGAGCAGTACTTC. This gives the protein CASSPGTSGVLSYEQYF.

This chain's CDR3 is CATSTDRNYGYTF. The DNA for the CDR3 is TGTGCCACCAGCACGGACAGGAACTATGGCTACACCTTC. J is TRBJ1-2 and V is TRBV15; 7 bases fit TRBD1. Germline lookup yields CDR1 LNHNV and CDR2 YYDKDF (reference sequence). The J segment lost 2 bases and the V segment lost 4 bases, leaving 1 base of the junction unmatched. This CDR3 spans 13 amino acids.

This sequence joins TRBV5-4 and TRBJ2-5; D unresolved. The CDR3 totals 13 residues. Trimming took off 1 base at V and 3 bases at J, with 7 bases between the two ends. Looked up from germline, CDR1 is SGHNT and CDR2 is YYREEE (reference sequence). Written as DNA, the CDR3 is TGTGCCAGCAGCTTGTGGCACGAAGAGACCCAGTACTTC. This sequence encodes CASSLWHEETQYF.

This clone has a handful of counts. The rearrangement joins TRBV27 to TRBJ2-5; perhaps TRBD1 as D (6 bases). The germline CDR1 and CDR2 sequences are MNHEY and SMNVEV (reference sequence). This CDR3 is built from 15 residues. V lost 8 bases and J 5 bases, leaving 21 bases between the germline ends. DNA of the CDR3: TGTGCCAGCGTCGATCTCGGCAGGGGCTGGGAGACCCAGTACTTC. Protein sequence: CASVDLGRGWETQYF.

This clone was observed a few times. The CDR3 here is CASQPEAKVTKNIQYF. CDR3 bases: TGTGCCAGCCAGCCAGAGGCTAAAGTCACCAAAAACATTCAGTACTTC. The chain uses TRBV2 and TRBJ2-4, with unresolved D. Germline V gene data show CDR1 as SNHLY and CDR2 as FYNNEI. This CDR3 comprises 16 residues. Deletions cut 8 bases from V and 2 bases from J, with 19 bases between.

This clone was seen a few times. Other nucleotide sequences from this sample produce the same CDR3. This rearrangement joins TRBV30 to TRBJ2-7, with no clear D. With 2 bases removed from V and 6 bases from J, the gap between germline ends came to 8 bases. The CDR3 consists of 11 residues. Looked up from germline, CDR1 is GTSNPN and CDR2 is SVGIG (reference sequence). The CDR3 nucleotides read TGTGCCTGGAGTTGGGGTGGCGAGCAGTACTTC. It is translated as CAWSWGGEQYF.

This chain joins TRBV19 and TRBJ2-3; possibly TRBD2 for D (5 bases). Deletions cut 6 bases from V and 0 bases from J, with 16 bases between. The germline V gene has CDR1 LNHDA and CDR2 SQIVND (reference sequence). The CDR3 sequence is 16 residues long. The CDR3 DNA sequence: TGTGCCAGTAGGGGAACAGCGGATCCTAGCACAGATACGCAGTATTTT. This encodes CASRGTADPSTDTQYF. The full variable domain, rest sourced from reference TRBV19 and TRBJ2-3, is DGGITQSPKYLFRKEGQNVTLSCEQNLNHDAMYWYRQDPGQGLRLIYYSQIVNDFQKGDIAEGYSVSREKKESFPLTVTSAQKNPTAFYLCASRGTADPSTDTQYFGPGTRLTVL.